The 13 T cell receptor beta chains listed next were all sequenced from one sample in a study of cytomegalovirus exposure and HLA in healthy donors (dated by TCRdb to between 2016 and 2019). Receptor amplification or capture employed the immunoSEQ multiplex PCR assay. TCRdb stores this immuneACCESS table with in-frame sequences only. Part of the clones is absent; in the studies checked, under half of the shortfall reflects unresolved V genes, and no reason is known for the rest. The table for this sample lists roughly 330,000 clones; around 90% of them were counted only once. In total, the top ten clones hold over 1% of the sample. Sequenced: PBMCs. All receptors derive from a woman in her 30s in good health and CMV-seropositive.

V is TRBV27 and J is TRBJ2-5; D is undetermined. V lost 7 bases, J lost 4 bases, and 16 bases lay in between. The germline V gene encodes CDR1 MNHEY and CDR2 SMNVEV (reference sequence). The CDR3 is 14 amino acids. CDR3 amino acids: CASTGLVGRETQYF. The CDR3 DNA follows: TGTGCCAGCACCGGGTTAGTTGGCCGAGAGACCCAGTACTTC.

The chain carries TRBV4-1 and TRBJ2-7; 9 positions agree with TRBD1. Germline CDR1 and CDR2: MGHRA and YSYEKL. The CDR3 has 15 amino acids. Trimming removed 1 base from V and 3 bases from J; junction bases left unmatched: 4. CDR3 in amino acids: CASSQAGTGIYEQYF. In DNA form, the CDR3 reads TGCGCCAGCAGCCAAGCCGGGACAGGGATCTACGAGCAGTACTTC.

This chain joins TRBV9 and TRBJ2-7, with TRBD2 matching 7 bases. This CDR3 comprises 15 residues. V lost 2 bases and J lost 0; bases outside the gene matches: 5. Germline V lookup: CDR1 SGDLS, CDR2 YYNGEE. The CDR3 DNA reads as TGTGCCAGCAGCGTGGGAGCGGGGAGCTCCTACGAGCAGTACTTC. This sequence encodes CASSVGAGSSYEQYF.

This rearrangement joins TRBV5-1 to TRBJ2-3, with a weak D call TRBD1 (5 bases). The germline V gene encodes CDR1 SGHRS and CDR2 YFSETQ. Between the trimmed V and J ends, which lost 3 bases and 4 bases, there was a span of 18 bases. The CDR3 loop spans 16 amino acids. The CDR3, as DNA: TGCGCCAGCAGCTCGCAGGGTTTGGGGCTTTCAGATACGCAGTATTTT. This gives the protein CASSSQGLGLSDTQYF.

The V call is TRBV5-6, the J call TRBJ2-3; no clear D gene. CDR1 is SGHDT, CDR2 YYEEEE, per germline. The CDR3 spans 16 residues. Trimming cost V 3 bases and J 0 bases, with 14 bases left between them. The CDR3 region is CASSSSLLPSTDTQYF. The CDR3 DNA is TGTGCCAGCAGCTCCTCCCTCTTACCTAGCACAGATACGCAGTATTTT.

This clone was observed a handful of times. The chain recombines TRBV28 with TRBJ1-1; the D gene is possibly TRBD1 (5 bases). Germline CDR1 is MDHEN and CDR2 is SYDVKM. This CDR3 is 18 amino acids long. V was trimmed by 5 bases and J by 5 bases, leaving 27 bases between them. CDR3 DNA sequence: TGTGCCAGCAGTCAACGTGGGGCCACCCCAACAATTAGGACTGAAGCTTTCTTT. It codes for CASSQRGATPTIRTEAFF.

The chain uses TRBV5-6 and TRBJ1-4; 7 nucleotides match TRBD1. The CDR3 runs 13 residues. V was pared by 4 bases and J by 8 bases, with 5 bases of the junction left unmatched. The germline CDR1 and CDR2 sequences are SGHDT and YYEEEE. The CDR3 here is CASSDRVLEKLFF. The CDR3 DNA reads TGTGCCAGCAGCGACAGGGTATTGGAAAAACTGTTTTTT.

This chain joins TRBV7-3 and TRBJ2-1; tentative D call: TRBD2 (7 bases). Germline V gene lookup returns CDR1 SGHTA and CDR2 FQGTGA. With 5 bases removed from V and 4 bases from J, the gap between germline ends came to 27 bases. CDR3 length: 19 residues. CDR3 bases: TGTGCCAGCAGCCCCGAGGGGGGGGGCCTTCGTAAGGGATACAATGAGCAGTTCTTC. This sequence encodes CASSPEGGGLRKGYNEQFF.

This clone was recorded once. The rearrangement links TRBV5-1 to TRBJ1-1, with TRBD1 matching 7 bases. After removal of 4 bases from V and 1 base from J, the junction contained 7 bases not matched to a gene. The CDR3 length is 15 residues. The germline CDR1 and CDR2 sequences are SGHRS and YFSETQ. CDR3 protein: CASSETDRKNTEAFF. CDR3 nucleotides: TGCGCCAGCAGCGAAACGGACAGGAAGAACACTGAAGCTTTCTTT.

Written as DNA, the CDR3 is TGTGCCAGCAGTTCGGGGGCGTATGAAAAACTGTTTTTT. Translating it yields CASSSGAYEKLFF. J is TRBJ1-4 and V is TRBV6-5, with D perhaps TRBD1 (6 bases). This CDR3 is built from 13 residues. Germline-derived CDR1 and CDR2 are MNHEY and SVGAGI. V was shortened by 4 bases and J by 6 bases, with 9 bases between the two germline ends.

The rearrangement joins TRBV7-2 to TRBJ1-4, with TRBD1 matching over 10 bases. The V segment lost 5 bases and the J segment 8 bases; nucleotides outside the gene matches: 5. This CDR3 has 14 amino acids. From germline, CDR1 is SGHTA and CDR2 FQGNSA. As DNA, the CDR3 is TGTGCCAGCAGCCCCGGGACAGGGGACGAAAAACTGTTTTTT. Residues: CASSPGTGDEKLFF.

The DNA for the CDR3 is TGCGCCAGCAGCTCCCACTTGCGAAGGACAGATACGCAGTATTTT. The encoded protein is CASSSHLRRTDTQYF. V gene TRBV4-3 combines with J gene TRBJ2-3; D is ambiguous. CDR1 is LGHNA and CDR2 is YSLEER in the germline V gene. The CDR3 loop spans 15 amino acids. With 5 bases removed from V and 3 bases from J, the gap between germline ends came to 15 bases.

V is TRBV13 and J is TRBJ2-7; tentatively, D is TRBD2 (5 bases). The CDR3 covers 14 residues. Trimming removed 2 bases at V and 2 bases at J, with 10 bases between. The germline V gene has CDR1 PRHDT and CDR2 FYEKMQ (reference sequence). The CDR3: CASSLPGFPYEQYF. The CDR3 DNA follows: TGTGCCAGCAGCTTACCGGGGTTTCCCTACGAGCAGTACTTC. Together with reference TRBV13 and TRBJ2-7, the CDR3 gives the full variable domain: AAGVIQSPRHLIKEKRETATLKCYPIPRHDTVYWYQQGPGQDPQFLISFYEKMQSDKGSIPDRFSAQQFSDYHSELNMSSLELGDSALYFCASSLPGFPYEQYFGPGTRLTVT.